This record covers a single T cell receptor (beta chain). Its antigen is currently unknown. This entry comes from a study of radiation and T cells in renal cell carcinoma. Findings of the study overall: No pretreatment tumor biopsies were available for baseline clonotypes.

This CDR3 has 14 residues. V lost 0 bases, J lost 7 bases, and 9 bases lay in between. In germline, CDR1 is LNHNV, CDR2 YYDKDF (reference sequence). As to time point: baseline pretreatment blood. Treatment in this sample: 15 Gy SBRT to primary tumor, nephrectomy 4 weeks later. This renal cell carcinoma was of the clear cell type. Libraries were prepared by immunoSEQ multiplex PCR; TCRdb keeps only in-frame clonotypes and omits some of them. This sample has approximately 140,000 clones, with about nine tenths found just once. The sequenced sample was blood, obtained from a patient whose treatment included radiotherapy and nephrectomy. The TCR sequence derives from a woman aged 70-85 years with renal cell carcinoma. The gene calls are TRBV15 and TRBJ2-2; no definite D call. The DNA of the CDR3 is TGTGCCACCAGCAGAGATTATAGTAGCGGGGAGCTGTTTTTT. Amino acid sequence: CATSRDYSSGELFF.